Sequencing of this TCR beta chain was carried out in a study of cytomegalovirus exposure and HLA in healthy donors. Study-wide background: Earlier work reported 117 million unique TCR beta sequences from about 170 million T cells. Study-level findings and limits: Later analysis demonstrated an association between a missense DCLRE1C variant and TCR beta V- and J-gene trimming. There were about 160 TCR beta chains listed as cytomegalovirus-associated. Several of the most significant clusters appeared, in a later analysis, to be linked to common viral pathogens.

PCR amplification relied on 60 Vbeta primers (plus 13 Jbeta primers). The assay was immunoSEQ multiplex PCR, and TCRdb's table has in-frame clones only and misses some. Of tens of thousands of clones listed, approximately 70% are singletons. This clone qualifies as medium-sized. The target antigen is unknown. J was trimmed by 6 bases and V by 6 bases; bases with no gene match: 10. Looked up from germline, CDR1 is SNHLY and CDR2 is FYNNEI. The CDR3 contains 15 residues. The sample was PBMCs. The sequence came from a male donor in good health and CMV-seropositive. This sequence joins TRBV2 and TRBJ2-3; TRBD2 aligns across 9 bases. CDR3: CASSPGTSSVDTQYF. The DNA of the CDR3 is TGTGCCAGCAGCCCCGGGACTAGCTCTGTGGATACGCAGTATTTT.